This TCR beta chain was recovered during a study of T cells in Graves' hyperthyroidism and ophthalmopathy. Overall study context: Specimen type is peripheral blood, collected at initial diagnosis prior to any treatment.

Regions amplified from RNA transcripts were the TCR beta CDR3 regions. The primer set for the first-round RT-PCR of the TCR CDR3 was HTBI. TCRdb reprocessed the multiplex PCR reads with MiXCR, giving one entry per CDR3 protein. The table has over 550,000 distinct CDR3 sequences, approximately 15% seen once. Points on this clonotype: No antigen is known for it.

Each patient was aged 18 to 65 and had newly diagnosed hyperthyroidism of under 2 months' duration. Study-level findings and limits: Ophthalmopathy was predicted by the model a median of roughly 6.6 months ahead of onset.

The V end lost 4 bases, the J end lost 2 bases, and 14 bases lay between the germline ends. The CDR3 has 15 amino acids. Germline CDR1 reads SGHRS; CDR2 reads YFSETQ. Sequenced input: blood. The chain employs TRBV5-1 and TRBJ2-3; D is perhaps TRBD2 (6 bases). This receptor was obtained from a woman aged 18 to 35 with Graves' hyperthyroidism. The CDR3 is CASSDNWGDTDTQYF. CDR3 coding DNA: TGCGCCAGCAGCGACAACTGGGGGGACACAGATACGCAGTATTTT.